This T cell receptor (beta chain) was sequenced in a study of healthy donors' naive CD4 and CD8 T cells. Study results and caveats: Chains were not paired, since alpha and beta were sequenced in bulk.

This clonotype was recorded many times. No antigen is known for it. Starting from roughly 0.45 ug of total RNA, TCR libraries were made with linear amplification. TCRdb re-called the reads through MiXCR, storing one row per CDR3 protein. The repertoire holds approximately 200,000 distinct CDR3 sequences, with about 74% as singletons. This CDR3 spans 14 amino acids. V was clipped by 0 bases and J by 7 bases, with 12 bases between them. Germline V gives CDR1 MNHEY, CDR2 SVGAGI. The TCR was taken from a pool of human donors in good health; the sample pools cells from several healthy donors. This chain uses TRBV6-5 with TRBJ1-1; D not resolved. The sequenced sample consisted of naive CD4+ and CD8+ T cells sorted from blood, pooled from several donors. The CDR3 bases are TGTGCCAGCAGTTACTCATCGACGGATGATGAAGCTTTCTTT. This sequence encodes CASSYSSTDDEAFF.